This entry features one T cell receptor beta chain sequence. This sample stems from a study of blood T cell repertoires in COVID-19. Study summary: Sites across the United States, Italy and Spain contributed samples from acute and convalescent COVID-19. Nucleic acid was either cDNA or gDNA, and it came from T cells, B-cell-depleted T cells, or PBMCs.

Original handling: Amplification from reference gene primers served as the basis for estimated nucleated cell counts. Repertoires were generated with immunoSEQ multiplex PCR, while TCRdb's copy carries only in-frame clones and drops some. V and J calls and clone size are as listed in that table; D and trimming were resolved from the DNA. The sample records some 55,000 clones, 75% to 95% being singletons. The CDR3 is 16 amino acids. Germline-derived CDR1 and CDR2 are SGHNT and YENEEA. V dropped 5 bases and J dropped 3; count of bases not matched to a gene: 7. Sequenced material: peripheral blood. The chain links TRBV11-3 to TRBJ2-1; 10 positions agree with TRBD1. The TCR was taken from a woman aged 40-49 years with active COVID-19. CDR3 loop: CASSPTRTGGYNEQFF. The CDR3, as DNA: TGTGCCAGCAGCCCCACCCGGACAGGGGGCTACAATGAGCAGTTCTTC.